A selection of T cell receptor beta chains follows, all from one sample in a study of shared clonotypes between healthy human individuals. Clones were sequenced by immunoSEQ multiplex PCR, and TCRdb holds only the in-frame ones, with some missing. In the table there are roughly 2.2 million clones, over 90% of which are singletons. Sequenced: naive CD4+ T cells from PBMCs. These receptors were collected from a man aged 18 to 35 in good health. Some clones in this sample may be carry-over from other donors' samples. Both conserved end residues are part of each CDR3. The D gene is left open where the match is weak. Not every row has a clone size; where given, it reads once, few, many or a size class.

abundance: .; d_gene: .; v_gene: TRBV7-3; j_gene: TRBJ2-5; CDR3aa: CASSARAQETQYF
abundance: .; d_gene: TRBD2; v_gene: TRBV2; j_gene: TRBJ2-2; CDR3aa: CASILAGGNTGELFF
abundance: once; d_gene: .; v_gene: TRBV9; j_gene: TRBJ2-7; CDR3aa: CASSATPGWSYEQYF
abundance: .; d_gene: .; v_gene: TRBV7-9; j_gene: TRBJ2-1; CDR3aa: CASSIVGEQFF
abundance: .; d_gene: TRBD2; v_gene: TRBV7-2; j_gene: TRBJ2-2; CDR3aa: CASGAGGPPTGELFF
abundance: .; d_gene: .; v_gene: TRBV29-1; j_gene: TRBJ2-3; CDR3aa: CTIGREVSDTQYF
abundance: .; d_gene: .; v_gene: TRBV19; j_gene: TRBJ2-1; CDR3aa: CASSIVSGGINNEQFF
abundance: once; d_gene: .; v_gene: TRBV5-6; j_gene: TRBJ2-3; CDR3aa: CASSLWSAQDTQYF
abundance: .; d_gene: .; v_gene: TRBV30; j_gene: TRBJ2-1; CDR3aa: CAWSVTLWQGEQFF
abundance: .; d_gene: TRBD2; v_gene: TRBV2; j_gene: TRBJ2-4; CDR3aa: CASSPGTSGAKNIQYF
abundance: .; d_gene: .; v_gene: TRBV5-1; j_gene: TRBJ2-1; CDR3aa: CASSLGASVNEQFF
abundance: .; d_gene: .; v_gene: TRBV30; j_gene: TRBJ2-7; CDR3aa: CAWTPPRGLPHEQYF
abundance: .; d_gene: TRBD2; v_gene: TRBV9; j_gene: TRBJ2-3; CDR3aa: CASSVLPLAGPSTDTQYF
abundance: .; d_gene: .; v_gene: TRBV10-3; j_gene: TRBJ2-5; CDR3aa: CAIRANLAAQETQYF
abundance: .; d_gene: TRBD1; v_gene: TRBV25-1; j_gene: TRBJ1-4; CDR3aa: CASSDPGQAKKKLFF
abundance: .; d_gene: .; v_gene: TRBV5-1; j_gene: TRBJ2-1; CDR3aa: CASSLGGGYNEQFF
abundance: .; d_gene: .; v_gene: TRBV15; j_gene: TRBJ1-5; CDR3aa: CATHKGAGPFAQHF
abundance: .; d_gene: TRBD2; v_gene: TRBV7-2; j_gene: TRBJ2-7; CDR3aa: CASKQAGSSYEQYF
abundance: .; d_gene: TRBD1; v_gene: TRBV7-9; j_gene: TRBJ2-5; CDR3aa: CASSPQTGPGQETQYF
abundance: .; d_gene: TRBD1; v_gene: TRBV18; j_gene: TRBJ1-5; CDR3aa: CASSSTRTGSGQPQHF
abundance: once; d_gene: TRBD1; v_gene: TRBV6-5; j_gene: TRBJ2-7; CDR3aa: CASSPDRGPYEQYF
abundance: .; d_gene: TRBD2; v_gene: TRBV2; j_gene: TRBJ2-1; CDR3aa: CASSGVGLAGYSYNEQFF
abundance: .; d_gene: TRBD2; v_gene: TRBV18; j_gene: TRBJ2-7; CDR3aa: CASSPKTSGRYEQYF
abundance: .; d_gene: .; v_gene: TRBV5-8; j_gene: TRBJ1-2; CDR3aa: CASSLELGHSSGYTF
abundance: .; d_gene: .; v_gene: TRBV7-6; j_gene: TRBJ2-7; CDR3aa: CASSLGPGLYEQYF
abundance: .; d_gene: .; v_gene: TRBV15; j_gene: TRBJ2-7; CDR3aa: CATSRQVLNSYEQYF
abundance: .; d_gene: .; v_gene: TRBV5-8; j_gene: TRBJ2-5; CDR3aa: CASSLAGAETQYF